This T cell receptor (beta chain) originates from a study of T cell changes during pregnancy in multiple sclerosis. CDR1 and CDR2 from the germline V gene are SGHNT and YYREEE (reference sequence). The ends were cut back, 4 bases at V and 4 bases at J, with 15 bases in the middle. The CDR3 sequence is 15 residues long. Only in-frame clones appear in the TCRdb table, and some are missing; sequencing was by immunoSEQ multiplex PCR. This table has roughly 50,000 clones, 92% appearing once. Sequencing was performed on CD4+ T cells from peripheral blood mononuclear cells, taken in the third trimester of pregnancy. The TCR was taken from a female donor with multiple sclerosis, enrolled in a pregnancy study. V and J are TRBV5-4 and TRBJ1-3; D is ambiguous. CDR3 residues: CASSTAPAGGNTIYF. The CDR3 DNA follows: TGTGCCAGCAGCACCGCCCCGGCGGGAGGAAACACCATATATTTT.